The sample holds one count of the clone carrying this T cell receptor (beta chain). Its target is unknown. The sample is drawn from a study of vaccination effects on CD4 cells after COVID-19. Study-wide context: Sampling occurred a median 72 days post second dose, range 14 to 241.

TCRdb keeps only in-frame clones here, not all; method: immunoSEQ multiplex PCR. This sample has some 68,000 clones, with around 81% found just once. Peptide-pool stimulation followed by sequencing identified expanded antigen-specific CD4+ clonotypes in the ViraFEST assay. The culture ran for 10 days before CD4+ T cells were isolated. Two doses of BNT162b2 or mRNA-1273 vaccine were administered to participants. Nucleocapsid antibody tests were negative, and the vaccine recipients had no prior SARS-CoV-2 infection. A few million PBMC were seeded per well and grown in the presence of about 9.6 IU/ml IL-2 and around 11 ug/ml peptides. Cultures had half their medium replaced with IL-2 medium on days 3 and 7. V was clipped by 4 bases and J by 4 bases, with 4 bases between them. This CDR3 spans 13 amino acids. Per the germline V gene, CDR1 is KGHDR and CDR2 is SFDVKD.

The V call is TRBV24-1, the J call TRBJ2-6; D is ambiguous. The TCR was taken from a human donor who received a COVID-19 vaccine. Sequenced here: CD4+ T cells from PBMCs cultured with HCoV-229E spike peptides, sampled after COVID-19 vaccination. The CDR3 sequence is CATSEAGANVLTF. The DNA for the CDR3 is TGTGCCACCAGTGAGGCCGGGGCCAACGTCCTGACTTTC.